This T cell receptor beta chain was identified during a study of blood T cell repertoires in COVID-19 (dated by TCRdb to about 2020). Broadly, across the study: The collaborator samples originated in the United States, Italy and Spain and spanned the acute and convalescent phases of COVID-19. The prospective study material was composed of cDNA or gDNA derived from T cells, B-cell-depleted T cells, or PBMCs. Subjects who had been exposed to COVID-19, were actively infected with it, or had recovered from it provided the deeply sampled blood TCRbeta repertoires that made up the dataset. Sample metadata almost always included a de-identified subject ID, COVID-19 status, age in years and sex. The repertoires were released in a freely available public database meant as a resource for research on the immune response to SARS-CoV-2. The samples were drawn from the first 160 participants of the ongoing ImmuneRACE study and from 1,200 or so subjects provided by 6 global collaborators. HLA class I and class II types, where available, came from metadata supplied by the sample provider rather than from assay-based typing. Study-wide findings and limitations: Clinical and demographic metadata were provided uncurated, with the amount varying by source and participant.

One collaborating source in Seattle enrolled patients while the patients were actively infected and followed the patients over time throughout the course of disease. Collaborating institutions collected whole blood in K2EDTA tubes following their own protocols. For TCRbeta analysis, collaborator samples were shipped as frozen whole blood, as isolated PBMCs, or as DNA extracted from either sample type. About this clone itself: Its recognized antigen is unknown. It has no much larger one-base neighbor in the sample; base qualities were not kept.

V trim: 4 bases; J trim: 1 base; unmatched bases: 3. CDR1 and CDR2, looked up from the germline V gene, are SGHTA and FQGNSA. The CDR3 measures 15 amino acids from cysteine to phenylalanine. The retained sequence is limited to the CDR3, 45 bases, with the frame set at the first base. TCRbeta CDR3 regions were amplified from genomic DNA using the immunoSEQ Assay, a bias-controlled multiplex PCR. The authors processed their data as follows. The number of nucleated cells in each sample was estimated by amplification of reference gene primers within the assay. To quantify the absolute abundance of each unique TCRbeta CDR3 rearrangement, sequence reads were collapsed and filtered. For each sample, productive Simpson clonality was calculated as the square root of Simpson's diversity index across productive rearrangements. The clones in this table, taken by TCRdb from immuneACCESS, are in-frame only. Not every clone is retained; where verified, under half of the shortfall comes from an unresolved V gene, and the cause of the rest is unknown. V, J and clone size are taken as reported in that table, and D and trimming were inferred from the DNA itself. The sample profile shows some 120,000 clones; around four fifths of them were found once. The top ten hold 6% of the sample.

This clonotype originated in a man older than 75 with COVID-19, enrolled during active disease. The sequencing input was peripheral blood. Recombination connected TRBV7-2 to TRBJ2-2, with 7 bases matching TRBD2. The CDR3 in this case is CASSSWTRNTGELFF. The DNA reads as follows: TGTGCCAGCAGCTCCTGGACTAGGAACACCGGGGAGCTGTTTTTT.